This is a list of T cell receptor beta chains from one sample in a study of cytomegalovirus exposure and HLA in healthy donors. Profiling relied on immunoSEQ multiplex PCR, and the TCRdb table lists in-frame clones only, not all of them. The data hold about 65,000 clones, with 60% to 80% observed a single time. The sample was PBMCs. These receptors originate from a girl between 5 and 17 years old in good health and CMV-seropositive. Each CDR3 is given with its conserved first and last residue. D genes are given only for firm matches. For some rows the clone size is stated as once, few or many, or as a class when expanded; others skip it.

clone size | J gene | V gene | D gene | CDR3 DNA | CDR3 protein
. | TRBJ1-4 | TRBV30 | . | TGTGCCTGGAGTGTATCCAGGCTTAATGAAAAACTGTTTTTT | CAWSVSRLNEKLFF
. | TRBJ2-3 | TRBV28 | . | TGTGCCAGCAACCGTGCGATACGGGGTTGGCTCACAGATACGCAGTATTTT | CASNRAIRGWLTDTQYF
. | TRBJ2-1 | TRBV7-6 | . | TGTGCCAGCAGCTTAGGGTCAGGGGTATCCTACAATGAGCAGTTCTTC | CASSLGSGVSYNEQFF
once | TRBJ2-3 | TRBV7-9 | . | TGTGCCAGCAGCCCTCGTGGCCCCGATACGCAGTATTTT | CASSPRGPDTQYF
. | TRBJ1-2 | TRBV29-1 | . | TGCAGCGTTGAAATCAGGGATCTCACCTTC | CSVEIRDLTF
. | TRBJ1-2 | TRBV6-1 | . | TGTGCCAGCAAAATACAGGGACCCTATGGCTACACCTTC | CASKIQGPYGYTF
. | TRBJ2-6 | TRBV5-8 | . | TGTGCCAGCAGGTCAAGGGGGTTTGGGGCCAACGTCCTGACTTTC | CASRSRGFGANVLTF
few | TRBJ2-1 | TRBV6-5 | TRBD2 | TGTGCCAGCAGTAAACTAGCGGGAGATTACAATGAGCAGTTCTTC | CASSKLAGDYNEQFF
. | TRBJ2-3 | TRBV5-1 | . | TGCGCCAGCAGCCAACCGGGAGCTAGCACAGATACGCAGTATTTT | CASSQPGASTDTQYF
few | TRBJ1-5 | TRBV6-1 | . | TGTGCCAGCAGTGAAGTTTGGACAAGCAATCAGCCCCAGCATTTT | CASSEVWTSNQPQHF
. | TRBJ1-4 | TRBV4-3 | TRBD1 | TGCGCCAGCAGCCGCGGACAGGGGTGGGAAAAACTGTTTTTT | CASSRGQGWEKLFF
once | TRBJ2-7 | TRBV10-3 | . | TGTGCCATCCGACATACGGATACCTACGAGCAGTACTTC | CAIRHTDTYEQYF
. | TRBJ1-2 | TRBV4-2 | . | TGTGCCAGCAGCCAAGGACAGTTCGCCGGCTACACCTTC | CASSQGQFAGYTF
. | TRBJ2-1 | TRBV27 | TRBD2 | TGTGCCAGCAGTTTAACGGGGTCCCTAGCGGGACAATTTACCAACAATGAGCAGTTCTTC | CASSLTGSLAGQFTNNEQFF
. | TRBJ1-6 | TRBV7-2 | . | TGTGCCAGCAGCGTACGGGACAATTTCTATAATTCACCCCTCCACTTT | CASSVRDNFYNSPLHF
. | TRBJ2-3 | TRBV7-9 | TRBD2 | TGTGCCAGCAGCTTAGAAAGGGCTAGCGGGTACACAGATACGCAGTATTTT | CASSLERASGYTDTQYF
. | TRBJ2-2 | TRBV4-1 | . | TGCGCCAGCAGCCAGACTGGAGGACGTGTTAGGACCGGGGAGCTGTTTTTT | CASSQTGGRVRTGELFF
. | TRBJ1-1 | TRBV9 | TRBD1 | TGTGCCAGCAGCGTAGGGACAGGGGTAGTGACTGAAGCTTTCTTT | CASSVGTGVVTEAFF
. | TRBJ1-3 | TRBV28 | . | TGTGCCAGCAGTTTATCAGACTCTGGAAACACCATATATTTT | CASSLSDSGNTIYF
. | TRBJ2-7 | TRBV28 | . | TGTGCCAGCAGTTTTCGCCTCCAGAGGCCCTCTTACGAGCAGTACTTC | CASSFRLQRPSYEQYF
. | TRBJ1-1 | TRBV5-1 | . | TGCGCCAGCAGTCTCCAGGGTAACACTGAAGCTTTCTTT | CASSLQGNTEAFF
. | TRBJ2-7 | TRBV4-1 | . | TGCGCCAGCAGCCAAGATTGGGGCGACGGGTCCTACGAGCAGTACTTC | CASSQDWGDGSYEQYF
. | TRBJ2-5 | TRBV7-9 | . | TGTGCCAGCAGCTTAGCTTTCGGCCAAGAGACCCAGTACTTC | CASSLAFGQETQYF
. | TRBJ2-1 | TRBV6-5 | TRBD1 | TGTGCCAGCAGTTACGGGACAGGGAGGGTCAATGAGCAGTTCTTC | CASSYGTGRVNEQFF
. | TRBJ1-1 | TRBV27 | . | TGTGCCAGCAGTCCCCTCCGCGAGAACACTGAAGCTTTCTTT | CASSPLRENTEAFF
. | TRBJ1-1 | TRBV4-3 | . | TGCGCCAGCAGCCAAGACAGGGGTCGAGCTTTCTTT | CASSQDRGRAFF
. | TRBJ1-3 | TRBV4-1 | . | TGCGCCAGCAGCCGAACAATTGGAAACACCATATATTTT | CASSRTIGNTIYF
few | TRBJ1-5 | TRBV6-5 | . | TGTGCCAGCAGACAAAACAGGGTTGGTCAGCCCCAGCATTTT | CASRQNRVGQPQHF
. | TRBJ2-2 | TRBV7-9 | TRBD1 | TGTGCCAGCAGCACGGACAGGGGTCAAACCGGGGAGCTGTTTTTT | CASSTDRGQTGELFF
. | TRBJ1-6 | TRBV28 | . | TGTGCCAGCAGTTTATCCGGGGTCTCTAATTCACCCCTCCACTTT | CASSLSGVSNSPLHF
. | TRBJ1-1 | TRBV29-1 | . | TGCAGCGTCCAGGGGAGAGGGGATGGAGCTTTCTTT | CSVQGRGDGAFF
few | TRBJ2-7 | TRBV28 | TRBD2 | TGTGCCAGCAGTTTTCTGCGTCGGGCTAGCGGTTCCTACGAGCAGTACTTC | CASSFLRRASGSYEQYF
. | TRBJ2-3 | TRBV28 | . | TGTGCCAGCAGTTTAATAGGTCGGACACAAGGCACAGATACGCAGTATTTT | CASSLIGRTQGTDTQYF
. | TRBJ2-3 | TRBV5-1 | . | TGCGCCAGCGGGGGGGCGCACCCGGTAGATACGCAGTATTTT | CASGGAHPVDTQYF
. | TRBJ1-2 | TRBV5-8 | TRBD1 | TGTGCCAGCAGCTTGGGGACAGGTGCCATCGGCTACACCTTC | CASSLGTGAIGYTF
once | TRBJ1-1 | TRBV7-9 | . | TGTGCCAGCAGCTTATTAGGGGACACTGAAGCTTTCTTT | CASSLLGDTEAFF
. | TRBJ2-1 | TRBV5-1 | TRBD1 | TGCGCCAGCAGCTTGGATGGGCAGGGGGCACGGGAGCAGTTCTTC | CASSLDGQGAREQFF
. | TRBJ2-7 | TRBV2 | . | TGTGCCAGCAGTGTTGAGCGACGAGACGAGCAGTACTTC | CASSVERRDEQYF
once | TRBJ2-5 | TRBV4-1 | . | TGCGCCAGCAGCCAAGATCCCGGAGCTGGGGCGCAAGAGACCCAGTACTTC | CASSQDPGAGAQETQYF
. | TRBJ1-3 | TRBV18 | TRBD1 | TGTGCCAGCTCACCGGGACAGGGGGACACCATATATTTT | CASSPGQGDTIYF
. | TRBJ2-7 | TRBV7-8 | TRBD1 | TGTGCCAGCAGCCGGGACAGCATAGGCCGCTACGAGCAGTACTTC | CASSRDSIGRYEQYF
. | TRBJ1-5 | TRBV20-1 | . | TGCAGTGCTAGAGATGAGGAGCCCCAGCATTTT | CSARDEEPQHF
. | TRBJ1-2 | TRBV18 | TRBD1 | TGTGCCAGCTCACCTATCGACAGGGGGCGAGATGGCTACACCTTC | CASSPIDRGRDGYTF